This TCR beta chain came from a study of graft-versus-host responses after intestinal transplantation. Turning to the study itself: Multivisceral, liver-intestinal, or isolated intestinal grafts went to recipients. Among the recipients, all got anti-thymocyte globulin induction and then tacrolimus and steroids for about three years. Regarding the study as a whole: Graft-versus-host to host-versus-graft clonal ratios in allografts were high in patients with graft-donor T cell macrochimerism.

Details on this clone: Its matching antigen is unknown.

The germline CDR1 and CDR2 sequences are MNHEY and SVGAGI. This CDR3 region has 13 residues. V shed 7 bases and J shed 0 bases, with 7 bases lying between them. Assay: immunoSEQ multiplex PCR; the TCRdb copy retains only in-frame clones and omits some. The data show roughly 97,000 clones, 91% seen once. The genes are TRBV6-5 and TRBJ1-5, with D unclear. This clonotype was sampled from a human donor who was the organ donor for an intestinal transplant. The sample consisted of unstimulated CD4+ T cells sorted from spleen or lymph node cells, taken before transplant. The CDR3 coding sequence is TGTGCCAGCATGGGCCTTAGCAATCAGCCCCAGCATTTT. It translates to CASMGLSNQPQHF.